Shown below are 9 T cell receptor beta chains from a single sample sequenced in a study of cytomegalovirus exposure and HLA in healthy donors. PCR primers comprised 60 Vbeta and 13 Jbeta primers. Measured with immunoSEQ multiplex PCR; TCRdb has only the in-frame clones, and not every one. The sample shows 90,000 to 100,000 clones, 65% to 85% of them seen only once. Sequences were obtained from PBMCs. The source is a man aged 18 to 29 in good health and CMV-seronegative.

This chain joins TRBV6-4 and TRBJ2-1, with 9 bases identical to TRBD1. This CDR3 has 15 residues. Per germline, CDR1 MRHNA and CDR2 SNTAGT. The trim removed 0 bases at V and 6 bases at J, leaving 3 bases unmatched. CDR3 amino acids: CASSDSETGGNEQFF. In nucleotides, the CDR3 is TGTGCCAGCAGTGACTCGGAGACAGGGGGCAATGAGCAGTTCTTC.

This clone was seen just once. The CDR3 region is CASSYSQGGEGYEQYF. The CDR3 DNA reads as TGTGCCAGCAGTTACTCGCAGGGTGGTGAAGGCTACGAGCAGTACTTC. The V call is TRBV6-5, the J call TRBJ2-7; TRBD1 might be the D (5 bases). Trimming removed 0 bases from V and 3 bases from J, with 15 bases in between. This CDR3 contains 16 residues. The V gene's germline CDR1 is MNHEY and CDR2 SVGAGI.

This clone has a handful of counts. This chain connects TRBV2 to TRBJ1-3, with D possibly matching TRBD1 (6 bases). Germline CDR1 reads SNHLY; CDR2 reads FYNNEI. This CDR3 region has 15 residues. The V end was cut by 4 bases, the J end by 3 bases, with 13 bases between. The CDR3 DNA is TGTGCCAGCAGTGTTGGGGGGGCTGATGGAAACACCATATATTTT. It yields the protein CASSVGGADGNTIYF.

The V gene is TRBV28, the J gene TRBJ1-5; no firm D call. Trimming stripped 7 bases from V and 4 bases from J, with 14 bases between. The CDR3 consists of 14 residues. From germline, CDR1 is MDHEN and CDR2 SYDVKM. CDR3 in amino acids: CASTISLGNQPQHF. CDR3 nucleotide sequence: TGTGCCAGCACCATCTCACTAGGAAATCAGCCCCAGCATTTT.

This clone was recorded a few times. The V gene is TRBV19, the J gene TRBJ1-4; 7 bases are a match to TRBD1. Trimming at V came to 6 bases and at J to 0 bases, leaving 7 bases not matched to a gene. CDR3 size: 16 residues. Germline V gene lookup returns CDR1 LNHDA and CDR2 SQIVND (reference sequence). The CDR3 loop reads CASSRDSEATNEKLFF. CDR3 bases: TGTGCCAGTAGCAGGGACAGCGAAGCAACTAATGAAAAACTGTTTTTT. The variable domain in full, completed from reference TRBV19 and TRBJ1-4, reads DGGITQSPKYLFRKEGQNVTLSCEQNLNHDAMYWYRQDPGQGLRLIYYSQIVNDFQKGDIAEGYSVSREKKESFPLTVTSAQKNPTAFYLCASSRDSEATNEKLFFGSGTQLSVL.

As for this clone: The junction and the germline gene differ at one end; a read error may be behind it. The chain uses TRBV7-3 and TRBJ2-7; tentatively, D is TRBD2 (6 bases). Germline CDR1 reads SGHTA; CDR2 reads FQGTGA. CDR3 size: 13 residues. The CDR3 is CSSSPRGGGEQYF. CDR3 nucleotides: TGTTCCAGCAGCCCGCGGGGAGGAGGCGAGCAGTACTTC.

The genes are TRBV6-6 and TRBJ2-7; D gene unclear. The CDR3 runs 13 residues. CDR1 and CDR2 from the germline V gene are MNHNY and SVGAGI (reference sequence). The V gene lost 7 bases and the J gene lost 5 bases, with 15 bases spanning the gap. The CDR3 is CASNGRPVHEQYF. The DNA for the CDR3 is TGTGCCAGCAATGGGCGTCCGGTACACGAGCAGTACTTC.

This clone was detected once. This chain joins TRBV6-5 and TRBJ2-5; 9 bases match TRBD2. The J call may be wrong; the DNA end is better matched by TRBJ2-7. The CDR3 is 13 residues long. Germline-derived CDR1 and CDR2 are MNHEY and SVGAGI. The CDR3 loop is CASSRGGAYEQYF. The CDR3, as DNA: TGTGCCAGCTCTCGCGGGGGGGCGTACGAGCAGTACTTC.

This clone has just one count. The CDR3 sequence: CASSSGSEQYF. CDR3 coding DNA: TGTGCCAGCAGCTCGGGGAGCGAGCAGTACTTC. The chain combines TRBV7-9 with TRBJ2-7, with D maybe TRBD2 (5 bases). The CDR3 covers 11 residues. The germline V gene encodes CDR1 SEHNR and CDR2 FQNEAQ (reference sequence). Trimming shortened V by 4 bases and J by 6 bases, and 7 bases separated the two germline ends.